A single sample gave rise to the 4 T cell receptor beta chains below, sequenced in a study of Graves' ophthalmopathy and Graves' hyperthyroidism. TCR beta CDR3 regions were amplified from RNA transcripts. Amplification began with first-round RT-PCR using HTBI primers, then second-round multiplex PCR was performed. TCRdb fed the multiplex PCR reads into MiXCR, producing one record per CDR3 protein. The sample lists 200,000 to 300,000 distinct CDR3 sequences, around 50% occurring once. The sequenced sample was peripheral blood. The receptors originated from an adult man with Graves' ophthalmopathy.

This clonotype was picked up a small number of times. The genes are TRBV7-2 and TRBJ2-3; D is perhaps TRBD1 (5 bases). Germline CDR1 is SGHTA and CDR2 is FQGNSA. The V gene lost 0 bases and the J gene lost 5 bases, with 15 bases spanning the gap. The CDR3 consists of 16 residues. This chain's CDR3 is CASSLAGSKGLDTQYF. Here the CDR3 DNA reads TGTGCCAGCAGCTTAGCGGGGTCTAAGGGGCTAGATACGCAGTATTTT. Filled out from reference TRBV7-2 and TRBJ2-3, the complete variable domain reads GAGVSQSPSNKVTEKGKDVELRCDPISGHTALYWYRQSLGQGLEFLIYFQGNSAPDKSGLPSDRFSAERTGGSVSTLTIQRTQQEDSAVYLCASSLAGSKGLDTQYFGPGTRLTVL.

This chain connects TRBV20-1 to TRBJ1-3; no clear D. Germline V CDR1 and CDR2: DFQATT, SNEGSKA (reference sequence). The CDR3 runs to 14 residues. V was cut by 4 bases and J by 0 bases, with 10 bases left in between. CDR3 residues: CSANEGNSGNTIYF. CDR3 nucleotide sequence: TGCAGTGCTAATGAAGGGAACTCTGGAAACACCATATATTTT.

This CDR3 reads CASSELVRETQYF. The CDR3 DNA sequence: TGCGCCAGCAGTGAACTAGTCAGAGAGACCCAGTACTTC. V gene TRBV10-2 combines with J gene TRBJ2-5, with D perhaps matching TRBD2 (5 bases). Trimming took off 3 bases at V and 4 bases at J, with 9 bases between the two ends. The CDR3 loop spans 13 amino acids. Germline lookup yields CDR1 WSHSY and CDR2 SAAADI.

The V and J genes are TRBV10-3 and TRBJ2-7; D is possibly TRBD2 (6 bases). V gave up 3 bases and J gave up 6 bases, with 15 bases separating them. This CDR3 contains 14 residues. The germline gives CDR1 ENHRY, CDR2 SYGVKD. Here the CDR3 reads CAISDSGASVEQYF. The CDR3 bases are TGTGCCATCAGTGATTCTGGGGCTAGCGTCGAGCAGTACTTC.